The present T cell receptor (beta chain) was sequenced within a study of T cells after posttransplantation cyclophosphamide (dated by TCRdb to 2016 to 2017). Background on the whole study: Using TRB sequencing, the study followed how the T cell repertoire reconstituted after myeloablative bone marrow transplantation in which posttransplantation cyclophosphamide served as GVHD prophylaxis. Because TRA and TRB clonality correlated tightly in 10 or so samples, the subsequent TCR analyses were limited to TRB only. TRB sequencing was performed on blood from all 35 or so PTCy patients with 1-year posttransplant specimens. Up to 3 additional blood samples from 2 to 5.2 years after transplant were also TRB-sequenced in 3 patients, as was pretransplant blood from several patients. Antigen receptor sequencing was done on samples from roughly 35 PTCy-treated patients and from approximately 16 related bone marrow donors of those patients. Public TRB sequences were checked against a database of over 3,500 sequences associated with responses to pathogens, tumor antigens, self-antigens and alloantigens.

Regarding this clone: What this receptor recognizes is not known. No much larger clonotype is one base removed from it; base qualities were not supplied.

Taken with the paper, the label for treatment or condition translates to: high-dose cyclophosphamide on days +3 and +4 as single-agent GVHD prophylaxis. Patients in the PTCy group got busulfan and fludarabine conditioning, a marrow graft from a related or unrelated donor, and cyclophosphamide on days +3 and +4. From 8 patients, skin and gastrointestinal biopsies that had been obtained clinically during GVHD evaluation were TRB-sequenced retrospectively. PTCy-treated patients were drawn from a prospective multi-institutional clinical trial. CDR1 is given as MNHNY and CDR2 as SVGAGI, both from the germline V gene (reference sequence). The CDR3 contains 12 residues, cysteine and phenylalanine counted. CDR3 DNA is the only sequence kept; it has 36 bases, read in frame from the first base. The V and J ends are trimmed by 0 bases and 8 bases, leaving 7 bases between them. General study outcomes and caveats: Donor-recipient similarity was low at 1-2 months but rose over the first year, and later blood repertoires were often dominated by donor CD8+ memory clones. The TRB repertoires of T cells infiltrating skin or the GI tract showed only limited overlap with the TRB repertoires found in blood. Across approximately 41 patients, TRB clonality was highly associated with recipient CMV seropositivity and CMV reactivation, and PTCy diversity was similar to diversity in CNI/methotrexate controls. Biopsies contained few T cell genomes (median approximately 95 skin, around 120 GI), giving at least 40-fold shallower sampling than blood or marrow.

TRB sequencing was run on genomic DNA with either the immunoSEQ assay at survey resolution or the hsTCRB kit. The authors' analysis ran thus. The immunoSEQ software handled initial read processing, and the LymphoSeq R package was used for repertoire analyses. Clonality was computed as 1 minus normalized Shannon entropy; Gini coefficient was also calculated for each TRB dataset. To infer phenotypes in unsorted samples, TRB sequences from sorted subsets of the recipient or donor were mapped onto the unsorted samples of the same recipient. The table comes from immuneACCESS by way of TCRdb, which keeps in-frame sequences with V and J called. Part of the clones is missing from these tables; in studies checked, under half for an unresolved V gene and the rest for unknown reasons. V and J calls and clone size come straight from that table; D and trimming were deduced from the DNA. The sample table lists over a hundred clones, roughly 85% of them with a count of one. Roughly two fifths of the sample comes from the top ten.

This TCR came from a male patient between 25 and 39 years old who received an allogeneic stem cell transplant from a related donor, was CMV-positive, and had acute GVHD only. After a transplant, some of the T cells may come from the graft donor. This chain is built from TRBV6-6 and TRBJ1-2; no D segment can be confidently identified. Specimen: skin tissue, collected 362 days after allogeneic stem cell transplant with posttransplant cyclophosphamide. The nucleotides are TGTGCCAGCAGTTACTCGTCGGTCGGCTACACCTTC. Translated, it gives CASSYSSVGYTF.